Below, 8 T cell receptor beta chains from the same sample are listed, as sequenced in a study of cytomegalovirus exposure and HLA in healthy donors (dated by TCRdb to 2016 to 2017). The library was generated by the immunoSEQ multiplex PCR assay. A mixture of 60 forward primers for TCR Vbeta segments and 13 reverse primers for TCR Jbeta segments was used in the multiplex PCR. TCRdb holds this immuneACCESS table with in-frame rearrangements only. Some clones are missing; in checked studies, unresolved V genes explain under half, and the rest has no known cause. The sample table records some 67,000 clones; 80% to 90% of these occur just once. Together, the top ten hold roughly 2.9% of the sample. The sequenced sample consisted of PBMCs. Receptor source: a woman in her twenties or thirties in good health and CMV-seronegative.

The rearrangement joins TRBV6-4 to TRBJ2-1; no reliable D call. Trimming left V 0 bases short and J 8 bases short, with 8 bases between. There are 13 residues in the CDR3. Germline V gene sequence: CDR1 MRHNA, CDR2 SNTAGT. As DNA, the CDR3 is TGTGCCAGCAGTGACTCGGCGGCCCATGAGCAGTTCTTC. Translation gives CASSDSAAHEQFF.

The chain combines TRBV5-6 with TRBJ1-1; no firm D call. Germline CDR1 SGHDT, CDR2 YYEEEE. There are 15 residues in the CDR3. Trimming took 3 bases from V and 0 from J, leaving 12 bases between them. The CDR3 DNA reads as TGTGCCAGCAGCTCCCGGGGAGCCGTGAACACTGAAGCTTTCTTT. Protein sequence: CASSSRGAVNTEAFF.

The CDR3 sequence is CASSSPSGGYEQYF. For the CDR3, the DNA is TGTGCCAGCAGCTCTCCTAGCGGGGGATACGAGCAGTACTTC. The chain carries TRBV5-4 and TRBJ2-7; 10 bases align to TRBD2. This CDR3 contains 14 residues. The V segment lost 3 bases and the J segment 4 bases; nucleotides outside the gene matches: 4. In germline, CDR1 is SGHNT, CDR2 YYREEE (reference sequence).

As to this clone: Germline is not matched at one junction end, which may reflect a read error. Distinct nucleotide sequences in the sample also encode this CDR3. J is TRBJ2-7 and V is TRBV11-2; perhaps TRBD1 as D (6 bases). The CDR3 covers 11 residues. Per the germline V gene, CDR1 is SGHAT and CDR2 is FQNNGV. This chain's CDR3 is CASRGPAEQYF. The CDR3 DNA follows: TGCGCCAGCAGGGGCCCAGCCGAGCAGTACTTC.

The chain recombines TRBV5-1 with TRBJ2-5, with 8 bases identical to TRBD1. The tail of the sequence fits TRBJ2-7 better, so the J call may be wrong. Germline V lookup: CDR1 SGHRS, CDR2 YFSETQ. The CDR3 loop spans 15 amino acids. CDR3 residues: CASSPHQGATYEQYF. The CDR3, as DNA: TGCGCCAGCAGCCCTCACCAGGGGGCCACCTACGAGCAGTACTTC.

This clone was seen just once. This chain connects TRBV28 to TRBJ2-5; the D gene is possibly TRBD2 (7 bases). CDR1 and CDR2 (germline): MDHEN, SYDVKM. V lost 2 bases and J 9 bases, leaving 16 bases between the germline ends. The CDR3 loop spans 14 amino acids. The CDR3 DNA reads as TGTGCCAGCAGTTTAGGCCTCAGGGGAGGGGCCCAGTACTTC. It yields the protein CASSLGLRGGAQYF.

The gene calls are TRBV27 and TRBJ2-1; TRBD2 matches 11 bases. Germline trimming cut 6 bases from V and 3 bases from J; bases unmatched to any gene: 4. The CDR3 covers 15 residues. CDR1 is MNHEY and CDR2 is SMNVEV in the germline V gene (reference sequence). The DNA for the CDR3 is TGTGCCAGCAGACCTGGGACTAGCGGCTACAATGAGCAGTTCTTC. It codes for CASRPGTSGYNEQFF.

The chain is built from TRBV7-9 and TRBJ1-4; 8 bases are shared with TRBD1. After removal of 5 bases from V and 8 bases from J, the junction contained 10 bases not matched to a gene. This CDR3 has 15 residues. The germline V gene encodes CDR1 SEHNR and CDR2 FQNEAQ (reference sequence). Written as DNA, the CDR3 is TGTGCCAGCAGCCCCGGACAGGGTTTGACAGAAAAACTGTTTTTT. Residues: CASSPGQGLTEKLFF.